The 8 T cell receptor beta chains below all came from one sample that was sequenced in a study of T cell responses to AZD1222 COVID-19 vaccine (dated by TCRdb to the early 2020s). The time point label here, explained by the study, means: about 28 days (+/-7) after the second vaccine dose. The library was generated by the immunoSEQ multiplex PCR assay. TCRdb obtained this table from immuneACCESS and retained in-frame rearrangements with V and J assigned. These tables miss some clones; where compared with another copy, unresolved V genes account for less than half of the shortfall, and the remainder is unexplained. The sample includes some 150,000 clones, with around 84% observed a single time. About 4.9% of the sample lies in the top ten. Sequencing used peripheral blood, obtained 28 days after the second AZD1222 dose. These receptors all come from an adult who received the AZD1222 COVID-19 vaccine.

The gene calls are TRBV2 and TRBJ1-6; 7 bases fit TRBD1. The germline CDR1 and CDR2 sequences are SNHLY and FYNNEI. With V trimmed by 6 bases and J by 7 bases, 3 bases remained unmatched. This CDR3 has 13 residues. CDR3 DNA: TGTGCCAGCAGAAGGGACAGCAATTCACCCCTCCACTTT. It encodes CASRRDSNSPLHF.

The genes are TRBV6-5 and TRBJ1-1; D is uncertain. Trimming cost V 2 bases and J 6 bases, with 10 bases left between them. Looked up from germline, CDR1 is MNHEY and CDR2 is SVGAGI. The CDR3 is 13 residues long. Here the CDR3 reads CASSYGGLPEAFF. The CDR3 DNA reads as TGTGCCAGCAGTTACGGAGGCTTACCTGAAGCTTTCTTT.

The chain is built from TRBV2 and TRBJ1-2, with 8 bases identical to TRBD1. V lost 6 bases and J lost 5; bases outside the gene matches: 8. The CDR3 runs 14 residues. From germline, CDR1 is SNHLY and CDR2 FYNNEI. The CDR3 sequence: CASREQGVGYGYTF. DNA of the CDR3: TGTGCCAGCAGGGAACAGGGGGTCGGGTATGGCTACACCTTC.

The chain uses TRBV6-4 and TRBJ2-7; weak D call: TRBD2 (6 bases). The CDR3 runs 13 residues. The germline gives CDR1 MRHNA, CDR2 SNTAGT. V lost 5 bases, J lost 1 base, and 9 bases lay in between. The CDR3 sequence: CASSHRGSYEQYF. CDR3 DNA sequence: TGTGCCAGCAGTCATCGGGGGTCCTACGAGCAGTACTTC.

The V and J genes are TRBV4-2 and TRBJ1-6; maybe TRBD1 (5 bases). Trimming pared 0 bases from V and 9 bases from J, leaving 12 bases between. This CDR3 contains 15 residues. CDR1 is LGHNA, CDR2 YNFKEQ, per germline. DNA for the CDR3: TGTGCCAGCAGCCAAGAGGGGCGTCAGGGTTCACCCCTCCACTTT. This sequence encodes CASSQEGRQGSPLHF.

The rearrangement links TRBV30 to TRBJ1-6; weak D call: TRBD1 (6 bases). The CDR3 has 13 amino acids. The V and J ends lost 4 bases and 10 bases respectively, with 14 bases between them. Germline CDR1 GTSNPN, CDR2 SVGIG (reference sequence). DNA for the CDR3: TGTGCCTGGACGGACAGCGTCGAATCACCCCTCCACTTT. Protein product: CAWTDSVESPLHF.

The sample holds a few counts of this clone. This chain connects TRBV7-2 to TRBJ1-1; D call uncertain. There are 13 residues in the CDR3. V lost 5 bases and J lost 1, with 8 bases in between. Germline CDR1 reads SGHTA; CDR2 reads FQGNSA. The DNA for the CDR3 is TGTGCCAGCAGCCAAACGTGGAACACTGAAGCTTTCTTT. This sequence encodes CASSQTWNTEAFF. Looking up the rest from reference TRBV7-2 and TRBJ1-1 gives the full variable domain: GAGVSQSPSNKVTEKGKDVELRCDPISGHTALYWYRQSLGQGLEFLIYFQGNSAPDKSGLPSDRFSAERTGGSVSTLTIQRTQQEDSAVYLCASSQTWNTEAFFGQGTRLTVV.

The rearrangement links TRBV10-3 to TRBJ1-1; tentative D call: TRBD1 (5 bases). Trimming took off 6 bases at V and 1 base at J, with 15 bases between the two ends. Germline CDR1 and CDR2: ENHRY and SYGVKD. This CDR3 has 15 residues. The CDR3 sequence is CAISAQGTANTEAFF. CDR3 coding DNA: TGTGCCATCAGCGCCCAAGGGACGGCGAACACTGAAGCTTTCTTT.